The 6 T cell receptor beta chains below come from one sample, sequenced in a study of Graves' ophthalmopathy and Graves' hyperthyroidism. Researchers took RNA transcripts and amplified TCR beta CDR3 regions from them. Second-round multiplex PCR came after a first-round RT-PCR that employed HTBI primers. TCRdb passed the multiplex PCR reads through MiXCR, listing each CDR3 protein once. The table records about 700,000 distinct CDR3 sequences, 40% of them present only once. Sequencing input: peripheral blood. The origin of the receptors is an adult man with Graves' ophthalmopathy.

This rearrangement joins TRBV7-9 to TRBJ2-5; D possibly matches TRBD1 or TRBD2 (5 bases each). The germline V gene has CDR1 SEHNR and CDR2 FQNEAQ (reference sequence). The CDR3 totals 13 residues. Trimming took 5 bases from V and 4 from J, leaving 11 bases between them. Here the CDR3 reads CASSQQEVETQYF. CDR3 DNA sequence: TGTGCCAGCAGCCAACAGGAGGTAGAGACCCAGTACTTC.

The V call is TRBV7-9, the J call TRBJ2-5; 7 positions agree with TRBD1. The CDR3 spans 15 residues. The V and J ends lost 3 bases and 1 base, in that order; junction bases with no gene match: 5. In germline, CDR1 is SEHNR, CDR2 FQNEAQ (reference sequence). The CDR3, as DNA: TGTGCCAGCAGCTTCTGGGGACAGAGCCAAGAGACCCAGTACTTC. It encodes CASSFWGQSQETQYF.

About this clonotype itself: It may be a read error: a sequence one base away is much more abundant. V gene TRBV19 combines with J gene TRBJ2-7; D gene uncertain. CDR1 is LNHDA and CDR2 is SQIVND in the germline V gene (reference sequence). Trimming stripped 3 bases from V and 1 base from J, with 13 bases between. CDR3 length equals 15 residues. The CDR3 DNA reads TGTGCCAGTAGTATGGTCAGGAGTAGGTCCTACGAGCAGTACTTC. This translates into CASSMVRSRSYEQYF.

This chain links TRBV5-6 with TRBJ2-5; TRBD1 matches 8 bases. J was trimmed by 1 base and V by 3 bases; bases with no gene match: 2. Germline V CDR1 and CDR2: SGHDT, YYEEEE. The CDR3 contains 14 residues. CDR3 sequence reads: CASSWGTGQETQYF. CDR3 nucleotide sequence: TGTGCCAGCAGCTGGGGGACAGGCCAAGAGACCCAGTACTTC.

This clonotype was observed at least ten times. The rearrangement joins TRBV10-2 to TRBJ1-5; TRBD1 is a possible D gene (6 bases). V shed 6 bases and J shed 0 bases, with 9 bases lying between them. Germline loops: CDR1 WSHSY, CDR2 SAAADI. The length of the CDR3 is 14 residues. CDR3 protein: CASRQGYSNQPQHF. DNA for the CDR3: TGCGCCAGCAGACAGGGTTATAGCAATCAGCCCCAGCATTTT.

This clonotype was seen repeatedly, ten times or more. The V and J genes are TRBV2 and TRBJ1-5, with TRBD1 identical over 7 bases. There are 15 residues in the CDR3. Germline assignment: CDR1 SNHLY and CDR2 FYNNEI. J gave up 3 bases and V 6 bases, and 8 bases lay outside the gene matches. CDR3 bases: TGTGCCAGCAGCCTACAGGGGACGGACAATCAGCCCCAGCATTTT. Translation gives CASSLQGTDNQPQHF.